Listed here is a single TCR beta chain. The target antigen is unknown. The CDR3 is cut off 3 residues early in the read; its end comes from the germline J gene. The identical CDR3 is also encoded by other nucleotide sequences in the sample. Both groups were predominantly of Caucasian heritage. The sample originates from a study of T cell clonality in common variable immunodeficiency. General study results and limits: In common variable immunodeficiency, TCR beta chains reportedly carried fewer deletions and N-nucleotide insertions. Fewer TCRbeta clones were shared among CVID subjects than controls.

Germline CDR1 and CDR2: KGHSH and LQKENI. Trimming took 0 bases from V and 2 from J; bases not matched to a gene: 0. The CDR3 length is 15 residues. TCRdb keeps only in-frame clones here, not all; method: immunoSEQ multiplex PCR. Recorded here are about 20,000 clones, none singletons. The rearrangement joins TRBV18 to TRBJ2-7, with 11 bases matching TRBD1. The receptor was derived from a human donor with common variable immunodeficiency. The sequencing input was peripheral blood mononuclear cells. Partial CDR3 DNA: TGTGCCAGCTCACCACCGGGACAGGGGGCCTACGAG. This codes for CASSPPGQGAYE. The entire CDR3 reads CASSPPGQGAYEQYF.